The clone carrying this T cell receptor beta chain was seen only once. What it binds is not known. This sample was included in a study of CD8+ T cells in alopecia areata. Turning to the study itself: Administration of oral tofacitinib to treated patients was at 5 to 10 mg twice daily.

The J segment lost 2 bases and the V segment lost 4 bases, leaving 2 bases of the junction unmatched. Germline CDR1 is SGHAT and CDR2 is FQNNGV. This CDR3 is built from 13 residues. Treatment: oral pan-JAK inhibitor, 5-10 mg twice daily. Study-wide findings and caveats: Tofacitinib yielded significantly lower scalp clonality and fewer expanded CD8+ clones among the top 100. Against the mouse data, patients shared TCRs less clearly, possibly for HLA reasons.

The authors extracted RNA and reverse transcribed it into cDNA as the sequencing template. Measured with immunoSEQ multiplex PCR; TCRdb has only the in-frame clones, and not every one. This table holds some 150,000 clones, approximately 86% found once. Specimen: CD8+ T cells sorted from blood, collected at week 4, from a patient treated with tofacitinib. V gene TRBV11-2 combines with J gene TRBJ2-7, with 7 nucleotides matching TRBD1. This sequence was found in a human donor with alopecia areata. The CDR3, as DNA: TGTGCCAGCAGCTCTGGGACAGCCTACGAGCAGTACTTC. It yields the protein CASSSGTAYEQYF.